The next 5 T cell receptor beta chains were all read from a single sample in a study of blood T cell repertoires in COVID-19 (dated by TCRdb to the early 2020s). Library prep was done by the immunoSEQ multiplex PCR assay. TCRdb mirrors the immuneACCESS table, restricted to in-frame sequences. Some clones are absent from its copies; in checked studies, under half trace to an unresolved V gene, and the reason for the others is unknown. The sample table lists about 50,000 clones, about 91% of them with a count of one. Of the sample, roughly 6% is held by the ten largest clones. Sequenced input: peripheral blood. The receptors shown here come from a man aged 45-65 years with active COVID-19.

The rearrangement links TRBV11-2 to TRBJ2-3; 10 bases align to TRBD2. The germline V gene encodes CDR1 SGHAT and CDR2 FQNNGV. J was trimmed by 0 bases and V by 3 bases; bases with no gene match: 0. The CDR3 has 15 residues. CDR3 DNA: TGTGCCAGCAGCTTTAGCGGGAGGAGCACAGATACGCAGTATTTT. Its translation is CASSFSGRSTDTQYF.

V is TRBV6-2 or TRBV6-3 and J is TRBJ2-1; no reliable D call. V was pared by 3 bases and J by 6 bases, with 3 bases between. The CDR3 sequence is 11 residues long. CDR1 is MNHEY and CDR2 is SVGEGT in the germline V gene. The CDR3 coding sequence is TGTGCCAGCAGTTATATCAATGAGCAGTTCTTC. This translates into CASSYINEQFF.

The genes are TRBV6-1 and TRBJ2-7, with TRBD1 identical over 8 bases. The CDR3 totals 14 residues. J was trimmed by 7 bases and V by 1 base; bases with no gene match: 6. Looked up from germline, CDR1 is MNHNS and CDR2 is SASEGT. CDR3 nucleotide sequence: TGTGCCAGCAGTGAAGGGCAGGGGGCATGGGAGCAGTACTTC. Its translation is CASSEGQGAWEQYF.

This clone was seen a single time. This chain connects TRBV6-5 to TRBJ2-1; D not resolved. Deletions cut 7 bases from V and 4 bases from J, with 11 bases between. The germline CDR1 and CDR2 sequences are MNHEY and SVGAGI. The CDR3 runs 13 residues. In DNA, the CDR3 is TGTGCCAGCAATTCTTATACTTACAATGAGCAGTTCTTC. Translated: CASNSYTYNEQFF.

This chain links TRBV5-4 with TRBJ2-7; the match to TRBD2 covers 7 bases. Germline CDR1 is SGHNT and CDR2 is YYREEE (reference sequence). Unmatched junction bases numbered 11, after V lost 4 bases and J lost 1 base. The CDR3 runs to 16 residues. This CDR3 is CASSDRRRGGSYEQYF. CDR3 coding DNA: TGTGCCAGCAGCGACCGCCGACGCGGGGGATCCTACGAGCAGTACTTC.